This TCR beta chain appears in the sequencing data of a study of OX40 agonist ivuxolimab in advanced cancers. Germline V gives CDR1 SGHRS, CDR2 YFSETQ. Trimming took off 0 bases at V and 7 bases at J, with 22 bases between the two ends. The CDR3 runs 18 residues. Sequencing used immunoSEQ multiplex PCR; TCRdb keeps in-frame clones, though not all of them. Among nearly 55,000 clones listed, approximately 85% were seen once. Sequencing was performed on CD4+ or CD8+ T cells sorted from blood, taken in a trial of the OX40 agonist ivuxolimab. The chain has TRBV5-1 and TRBJ1-4, with a tentative D call TRBD1 (5 bases). The TCR comes from an adult with an advanced solid tumor such as melanoma, head and neck, liver or kidney cancer. CDR3 coding DNA: TGCGCCAGCAGCTTGGGTTCGGGGCAGCCTCTGAAGGGTGAAAAACTGTTTTTT. Translated, it gives CASSLGSGQPLKGEKLFF. Variable domain in full (rest from reference TRBV5-1 and TRBJ1-4): KAGVTQTPRYLIKTRGQQVTLSCSPISGHRSVSWYQQTPGQGLQFLFEYFSETQRNKGNFPGRFSGRQFSNSRSEMNVSTLELGDSALYLCASSLGSGQPLKGEKLFFGSGTQLSVL.